This T cell receptor (beta chain) was retrieved from a study of blood T cell repertoires in COVID-19. The wider study: Samples of COVID-19 (acute and convalescent) were obtained from the United States, Italy and Spain. T cells, B-cell-depleted T cells, or PBMCs provided the cDNA or gDNA that served as material.

Authors' data handling: Amplification from reference gene primers served as the basis for estimated nucleated cell counts. Some clones are missing from TCRdb's copy, which holds only in-frame ones; the method was immunoSEQ multiplex PCR. The V and J calls and clone size are taken from that table; D and trimming were inferred from the DNA. This table holds around 150,000 clones, over 75% found once. The CDR3 sequence is 14 residues long. The V gene's germline CDR1 is MNHEY and CDR2 SVGAGI. V lost 6 bases, J lost 0 bases, and 9 bases lay in between. The sequence came from a woman in her fifties or sixties with acute or convalescent COVID-19. The source material was peripheral blood. The chain has TRBV6-5 and TRBJ1-5, with D uncertain. CDR3 sequence reads: CASRDSHSNQPQHF. For the CDR3, the DNA is TGTGCCAGCAGGGACTCCCATAGCAATCAGCCCCAGCATTTT.